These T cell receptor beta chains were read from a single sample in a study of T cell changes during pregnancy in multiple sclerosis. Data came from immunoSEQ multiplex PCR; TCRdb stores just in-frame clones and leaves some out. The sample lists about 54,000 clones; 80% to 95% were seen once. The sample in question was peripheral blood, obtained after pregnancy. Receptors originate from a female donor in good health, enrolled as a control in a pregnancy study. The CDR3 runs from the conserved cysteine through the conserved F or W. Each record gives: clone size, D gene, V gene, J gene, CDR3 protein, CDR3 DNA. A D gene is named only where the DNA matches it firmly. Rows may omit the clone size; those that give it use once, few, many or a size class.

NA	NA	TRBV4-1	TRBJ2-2	CASSQRGGTPYDKLFF	TGCGCCAGCAGCCAACGTGGGGGGACCCCCTATGATAAGCTGTTTTTT
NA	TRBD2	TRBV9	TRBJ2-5	CASSPGLAGGVTETQYF	TGTGCCAGCAGCCCGGGACTAGCGGGAGGGGTGACGGAGACCCAGTACTTC
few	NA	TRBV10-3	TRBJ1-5	CAISNAASGQPQHF	TGTGCCATCAGTAACGCCGCGTCCGGTCAGCCCCAGCATTTT
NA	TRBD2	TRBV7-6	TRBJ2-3	CASSPAGLGDGDTQYF	TGTGCCAGCAGCCCCGCGGGACTAGGAGATGGAGATACGCAGTATTTT
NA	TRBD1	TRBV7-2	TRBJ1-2	CASSLAATGGRYGYTF	TGTGCCAGCAGCTTAGCTGCGACAGGGGGCCGCTATGGCTACACCTTC
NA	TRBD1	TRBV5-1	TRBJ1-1	CASSRGTENTEAFF	TGCGCCAGCAGCCGTGGGACAGAAAACACTGAAGCTTTCTTT
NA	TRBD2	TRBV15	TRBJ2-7	CATSRDRGGGWSYEQYF	TGTGCCACCAGCAGAGATAGGGGCGGGGGGTGGTCCTACGAGCAGTACTTC
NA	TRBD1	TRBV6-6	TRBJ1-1	CASFRTGGRGTEAFF	TGTGCCAGCTTTAGGACAGGGGGAAGAGGGACTGAAGCTTTCTTT
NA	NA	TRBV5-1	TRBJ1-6	CASSLQAISYNSPLHF	TGCGCCAGCAGCTTACAGGCCATCTCCTATAATTCACCCCTCCACTTT
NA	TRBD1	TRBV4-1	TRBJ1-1	CASSQDLDRVSEAFF	TGCGCCAGCAGCCAAGATCTGGACAGGGTATCTGAAGCTTTCTTT
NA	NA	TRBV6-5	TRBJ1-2	CASSYSDGPRVYGYTF	TGTGCCAGCAGTTACTCCGATGGGCCCAGGGTCTATGGCTACACCTTC
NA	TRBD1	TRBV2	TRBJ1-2	CASSSTGQGSYGYTF	TGTGCCAGCAGCTCTACCGGACAGGGAAGCTATGGCTACACCTTC
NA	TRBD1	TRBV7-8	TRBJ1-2	CASSLVGGADGYTF	TGTGCCAGCAGCTTAGTAGGGGGCGCGGATGGCTACACCTTC
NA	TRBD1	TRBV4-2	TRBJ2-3	CASSLGTGATDTQYF	TGTGCCAGCAGCCTGGGGACAGGGGCCACAGATACGCAGTATTTT
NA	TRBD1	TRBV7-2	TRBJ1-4	CASSLQGAIGEKLFF	TGTGCCAGCAGCTTACAGGGGGCTATTGGTGAAAAACTGTTTTTT
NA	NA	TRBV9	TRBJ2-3	CASSVGGHRTDTQYF	TGTGCCAGCAGCGTAGGGGGACACCGCACAGATACGCAGTATTTT
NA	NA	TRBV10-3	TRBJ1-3	CAINQGQTNSGNTIYF	TGTGCCATCAACCAAGGACAGACTAACTCTGGAAACACCATATATTTT
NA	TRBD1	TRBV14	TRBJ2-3	CASSPQGESQYF	TGTGCCAGCAGCCCCCAGGGGGAGTCGCAGTATTTT
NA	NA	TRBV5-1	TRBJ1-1	CASSGRTTEAFF	TGCGCCAGCAGCGGGCGGACAACTGAAGCTTTCTTT
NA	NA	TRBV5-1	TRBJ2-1	CASSLADSSYNEQFF	TGCGCCAGCAGCTTGGCCGACAGCTCCTACAATGAGCAGTTCTTC
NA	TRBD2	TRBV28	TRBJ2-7	CASCLAGNSYEQYF	TGTGCCAGCTGTCTAGCGGGGAACTCCTACGAGCAGTACTTC
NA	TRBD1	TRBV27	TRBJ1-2	CASSLLQGVGYTF	TGTGCCAGCAGTTTATTACAGGGGGTTGGCTACACCTTC
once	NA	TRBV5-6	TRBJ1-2	CASSLGLSDYGYTF	TGTGCCAGCAGCTTGGGCCTCTCAGACTATGGCTACACCTTC
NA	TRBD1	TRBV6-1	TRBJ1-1	CASSRGQTLTEAFF	TGTGCCAGCAGTAGGGGACAGACACTCACTGAAGCTTTCTTT
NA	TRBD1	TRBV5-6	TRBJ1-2	CASSANRGRRANYGYTF	TGTGCCAGCAGCGCGAACAGGGGAAGGAGAGCTAACTATGGCTACACCTTC
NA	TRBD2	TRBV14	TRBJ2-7	CASNKASGGSYEQYF	TGTGCCAGTAATAAAGCGAGCGGGGGGTCCTACGAGCAGTACTTC
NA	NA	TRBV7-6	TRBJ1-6	CASSLEGGNSPLHF	TGTGCCAGCAGCTTGGAGGGAGGGAATTCACCCCTCCACTTT
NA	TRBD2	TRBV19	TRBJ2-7	CASSTQAGGLYEQYF	TGTGCCAGTAGTACCCAAGCGGGAGGCCTTTACGAGCAGTACTTC
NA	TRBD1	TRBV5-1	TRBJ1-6	CASSPGQGNSPLHF	TGCGCCAGCAGCCCGGGACAGGGAAATTCACCCCTCCACTTT
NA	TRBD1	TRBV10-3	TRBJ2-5	CAISESMTGGQETQYF	TGTGCCATCAGTGAGTCGATGACAGGGGGACAAGAGACCCAGTACTTC
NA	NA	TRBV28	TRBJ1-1	CASSSPGLTEAFF	TGTGCCAGCAGCTCTCCGGGTCTCACTGAAGCTTTCTTT
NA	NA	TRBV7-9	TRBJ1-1	CASSLVMSPNTEAFF	TGTGCCAGCAGCTTAGTTATGTCTCCGAACACTGAAGCTTTCTTT
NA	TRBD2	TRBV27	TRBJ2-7	CASSFYVAGPYEQYF	TGTGCCAGCAGTTTTTACGTAGCGGGTCCTTACGAGCAGTACTTC
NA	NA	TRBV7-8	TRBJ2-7	CASVPATATYEQYF	TGTGCCAGCGTCCCGGCGACTGCGACCTACGAGCAGTACTTC
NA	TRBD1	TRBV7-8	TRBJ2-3	CASSLEGGTGQGRTDTQYF	TGTGCCAGCAGCTTAGAGGGCGGGACGGGACAGGGGAGGACAGATACGCAGTATTTT
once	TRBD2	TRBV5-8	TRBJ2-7	CASTQRLAGNYEQYF	TGTGCCAGCACCCAAAGACTAGCGGGGAACTACGAGCAGTACTTC
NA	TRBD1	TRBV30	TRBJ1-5	CARDRGDNQPQHF	TGTGCCCGGGACAGGGGGGACAATCAGCCCCAGCATTTT
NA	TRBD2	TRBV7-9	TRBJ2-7	CASSDEENSGFYEQYF	TGTGCCAGCAGCGACGAGGAGAATAGCGGGTTCTACGAGCAGTACTTC
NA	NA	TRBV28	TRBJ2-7	CASSPTAYYEQYF	TGTGCCAGCAGCCCGACAGCTTACTACGAGCAGTACTTC
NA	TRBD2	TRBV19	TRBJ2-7	CASSVAGGPAYEQYF	TGTGCCAGTAGTGTAGCGGGAGGGCCGGCCTACGAGCAGTACTTC
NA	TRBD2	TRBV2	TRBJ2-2	CASSRKLAGGNTGELFF	TGTGCCAGCAGTCGGAAACTAGCGGGGGGGAACACCGGGGAGCTGTTTTTT
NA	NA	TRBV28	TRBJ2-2	CASSFRQTTGELFF	TGTGCCAGCAGTTTCAGGCAGACCACCGGGGAGCTGTTTTTT
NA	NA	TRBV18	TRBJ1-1	CASSPFQMNTEAFF	TGTGCCAGCTCACCGTTCCAGATGAACACTGAAGCTTTCTTT
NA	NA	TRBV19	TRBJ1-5	CASSIWEGSGNQPQHF	TGTGCCAGTAGTATCTGGGAGGGCTCAGGGAATCAGCCCCAGCATTTT
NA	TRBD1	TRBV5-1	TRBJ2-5	CASSFDRVKETQYF	TGCGCCAGCAGCTTTGACAGGGTTAAAGAGACCCAGTACTTC
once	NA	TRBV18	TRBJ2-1	CASSPQRLEGNEQFF	TGTGCCAGCTCTCCCCAGAGGCTAGAGGGAAATGAGCAGTTCTTC
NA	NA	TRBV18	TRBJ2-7	CASSPPTTSYEQYF	TGTGCCAGCTCACCACCAACTACTAGCTACGAGCAGTACTTC